The 23 T cell receptor beta chains in this list originate from one sample, sequenced in a study of T cell responses to AZD1222 COVID-19 vaccine. Assay: immunoSEQ multiplex PCR; the TCRdb copy retains only in-frame clones and omits some. The sample records 140,000 to 150,000 clones, 82% being singletons. This specimen consisted of peripheral blood, obtained on day 0 of MenACWY control vaccination. The receptors were sampled from an adult in good health.

The gene calls are TRBV28 and TRBJ1-5; no clear D gene. Between the trimmed V and J ends, which lost 2 bases and 0 bases, there was a span of 8 bases. In germline, CDR1 is MDHEN, CDR2 SYDVKM. This CDR3 spans 15 amino acids. Written as DNA, the CDR3 is TGTGCCAGCAGTTTAGGGTCGTTTAGCAATCAGCCCCAGCATTTT. Amino acids: CASSLGSFSNQPQHF.

This clone turned up a few times. The V gene is TRBV19, the J gene TRBJ1-6; 9 bases map to TRBD1. This CDR3 has 16 amino acids. Germline assignment: CDR1 LNHDA and CDR2 SQIVND (reference sequence). The V gene end was trimmed by 6 bases and the J gene end by 1 base; junction bases not matched to a gene: 4. CDR3 amino acids: CASRAGTGSYNSPLHF. The CDR3 DNA sequence: TGTGCCAGTAGGGCCGGGACAGGGTCCTATAATTCACCCCTCCACTTT.

This clone was recorded once. The chain combines TRBV29-1 with TRBJ2-2, with 8 nucleotides matching TRBD1. The CDR3 has 14 residues. CDR1 and CDR2 from the germline V gene are SQVTM and ANQGSEA. Trimming took 7 bases from V and 4 from J; bases not matched to a gene: 8. Here the CDR3 DNA reads TGCAGCGCCACGACAGGGGAAGGCACCGGGGAGCTGTTTTTT. This encodes CSATTGEGTGELFF.

This clone was recorded once. The rearrangement uses TRBV27 and TRBJ1-6; weak D call: TRBD1 (6 bases). From germline, CDR1 is MNHEY and CDR2 SMNVEV (reference sequence). The germline V and J ends were trimmed by 3 bases and 10 bases, with 13 bases remaining between them. This CDR3 spans 14 amino acids. CDR3 bases: TGTGCCAGCAGTTTGGAGACGACAGGATCACCCCTCCACTTT. Translated: CASSLETTGSPLHF.

The chain links TRBV14 to TRBJ2-1, with D perhaps matching TRBD2 (6 bases). The CDR3 is 17 residues long. Trimming took off 7 bases at V and 4 bases at J, with 23 bases between the two ends. CDR1 and CDR2 from the germline V gene are SGHDN and FVKESK. The CDR3 coding sequence is TGTGCCAGCACATCGCGCGGGGCAAGGACGGGTTACAATGAGCAGTTCTTC. Amino acids: CASTSRGARTGYNEQFF.

This clone appeared many times. The chain combines TRBV9 with TRBJ1-2; 7 bases line up with TRBD1. After removal of 3 bases from V and 1 base from J, the junction contained 3 bases not matched to a gene. The CDR3 is made up of 14 amino acids. Germline lookup yields CDR1 SGDLS and CDR2 YYNGEE. The CDR3 DNA sequence: TGTGCCAGCAGCGCCGGGACAGATAACTATGGCTACACCTTC. It specifies CASSAGTDNYGYTF.

This chain uses TRBV2 with TRBJ2-6; D uncertain. The CDR3 spans 15 residues. V lost 6 bases and J lost 1, with 10 bases in between. CDR1 is SNHLY and CDR2 is FYNNEI in the germline V gene. The CDR3 here is CASSETRSGANVLTF. CDR3 in DNA: TGTGCCAGCAGCGAAACAAGATCTGGGGCCAACGTCCTGACTTTC.

The chain joins TRBV5-5 to TRBJ2-7, with D perhaps TRBD1 or TRBD2 (6 bases each). CDR3 length: 15 amino acids. V lost 0 bases and J lost 4, with 14 bases in between. Germline V lookup: CDR1 SGHKS, CDR2 YYEKEE (reference sequence). This CDR3 is CASSLGRAQGYEQYV. CDR3 in DNA: TGTGCCAGCAGCTTGGGGAGGGCACAGGGTTACGAGCAGTACGTC.

In this sample, this clone turned up a few times. This chain uses TRBV24-1 with TRBJ2-2, with 8 nucleotides matching TRBD1. CDR1 and CDR2 (germline): KGHDR, SFDVKD. CDR3 length: 16 residues. V lost 4 bases, J lost 2 bases, and 5 bases stayed unmatched. This CDR3 reads CATSDPGQGNTGELFF. The CDR3 DNA is TGTGCCACCAGTGACCCCGGACAGGGCAACACCGGGGAGCTGTTTTTT.

The rearrangement joins TRBV5-1 to TRBJ1-2, with a possible D match to TRBD1 (5 bases). The CDR3 has 13 residues. Trimming shortened V by 5 bases and J by 3 bases, and 11 bases separated the two germline ends. From germline, CDR1 is SGHRS and CDR2 YFSETQ. The CDR3 region is CASRIQVDYGYTF. The CDR3 DNA is TGCGCCAGCAGGATACAGGTCGACTATGGCTACACCTTC.

This chain connects TRBV6-5 to TRBJ2-2; unclear D gene. The CDR3 has 12 residues. V lost 5 bases and J lost 5, with 6 bases in between. Germline V gene sequence: CDR1 MNHEY, CDR2 SVGAGI. The CDR3 spells CASSTQTGELFF. Written as DNA, the CDR3 is TGTGCCAGCAGTACACAAACCGGGGAGCTGTTTTTT.

The genes are TRBV4-2 and TRBJ2-1; D is possibly TRBD1 or TRBD2 (6 bases each). The CDR3 runs to 19 residues. Germline CDR1 is LGHNA and CDR2 is YNFKEQ. Trimming removed 4 bases at V and 8 bases at J, with 30 bases between. As DNA, the CDR3 is TGTGCCAGCAGCCCCTTCCTGGAGGTAGGCGGGGATGGGACATATGAGCAGTTCTTC. Protein sequence: CASSPFLEVGGDGTYEQFF.

V gene TRBV10-1 combines with J gene TRBJ1-6, with unresolved D. Germline V CDR1 and CDR2: WNHNN, SYGVQD (reference sequence). Deletions cut 3 bases from V and 4 bases from J, with 16 bases between. This CDR3 comprises 17 residues. CDR3: CASSEINYRSYNSPLHF. The CDR3 DNA reads TGCGCCAGCAGTGAAATTAACTACCGATCATATAATTCACCCCTCCACTTT.

The chain is built from TRBV6-5 and TRBJ1-2; D is unresolved. The CDR3 extends over 12 amino acids. The V and J ends lost 6 bases and 4 bases respectively, with 9 bases between them. Germline values: CDR1 MNHEY, CDR2 SVGAGI. The CDR3 DNA sequence: TGTGCCAGCAGAGAGGGTTTCTATGGCTACACCTTC. This gives the protein CASREGFYGYTF.

CDR3 sequence: CASSLDRNSNTGELFF. The CDR3 coding sequence is TGCGCCAGCAGCTTGGACCGGAACTCGAACACCGGGGAGCTGTTTTTT. The J gene is TRBJ2-2, the V gene TRBV5-1; D uncertain. The V end lost 0 bases, the J end lost 0 bases, and 9 bases lay between the germline ends. CDR1 and CDR2 from the germline V gene are SGHRS and YFSETQ. The CDR3 extends over 16 amino acids.

The chain carries TRBV4-2 and TRBJ2-1, with a tentative D call TRBD1 (6 bases). The CDR3 is 15 amino acids. The V end lost 0 bases, the J end lost 0 bases, and 6 bases lay between the germline ends. Germline loops: CDR1 LGHNA, CDR2 YNFKEQ. This CDR3 is CASSQEDSSYNEQFF. CDR3 bases: TGTGCCAGCAGCCAAGAGGACAGCTCCTACAATGAGCAGTTCTTC.

In its sample, this clone ranks as medium-sized. The J gene is TRBJ1-6, the V gene TRBV9; 7 bases fit TRBD1. V lost 0 bases to trimming and J lost 7 bases; unmatched junction nucleotides: 7. The CDR3 is 16 amino acids. Germline CDR1 is SGDLS and CDR2 is YYNGEE. CDR3 bases: TGTGCCAGCAGCGTAGGTGTCGGGACAGAGAATTCACCCCTCCACTTT. Its translation: CASSVGVGTENSPLHF.

V and J are TRBV28 and TRBJ2-1; TRBD1 might be the D (5 bases). The germline gives CDR1 MDHEN, CDR2 SYDVKM. This CDR3 has 12 residues. Trimming removed 5 bases at V and 9 bases at J, with 11 bases between. The DNA for the CDR3 is TGTGCCAGCAGTCCTCAGGGATTTGAGCAGTTCTTC. Translation gives CASSPQGFEQFF.

The rearrangement joins TRBV3-1 (or the pseudogene TRBV3-2) to TRBJ1-2, with 9 bases matching TRBD1. The germline CDR1 and CDR2 sequences are LGHDT and YNNKEL (reference sequence). With V trimmed by 4 bases and J by 2 bases, 2 bases remained unmatched. The CDR3 covers 14 residues. The CDR3: CASSLGQGNYGYTF. In nucleotides, the CDR3 is TGTGCCAGCAGCCTAGGACAGGGGAACTATGGCTACACCTTC.

The V call is TRBV6-5, the J call TRBJ2-1, with 7 nucleotides matching TRBD1. V gave up 3 bases and J gave up 6 bases; unmatched junction bases: 11. Germline V CDR1 and CDR2: MNHEY, SVGAGI. The CDR3 has 16 residues. This chain's CDR3 is CASSYLGQGEGNEQFF. The CDR3 nucleotides are TGTGCCAGCAGTTATTTGGGCCAGGGGGAAGGCAATGAGCAGTTCTTC.

This chain links TRBV19 with TRBJ2-3; 8 nucleotides agree with TRBD2. V gave up 2 bases and J gave up 2 bases; unmatched junction bases: 6. The CDR3 sequence is 16 residues long. The germline CDR1 and CDR2 sequences are LNHDA and SQIVND (reference sequence). The CDR3 region has the DNA TGTGCCAGTAGTATAAAAAGCGGGGGTCCCACAGATACGCAGTATTTT. Protein product: CASSIKSGGPTDTQYF.

This chain links TRBV9 with TRBJ2-3; TRBD1 agrees at 9 bases. Germline assignment: CDR1 SGDLS and CDR2 YYNGEE. The CDR3 consists of 17 residues. V was clipped by 4 bases and J by 1 base; unmatched bases: 10. The CDR3 reads CASSLRTGGLGTDTQYF. CDR3 nucleotide sequence: TGTGCCAGCAGCCTGCGAACAGGGGGCTTGGGCACAGATACGCAGTATTTT.

The chain employs TRBV5-1 and TRBJ2-5; D call uncertain. In germline, CDR1 is SGHRS, CDR2 YFSETQ. The CDR3 totals 14 residues. V was trimmed by 1 base and J by 1 base, leaving 8 bases between them. The CDR3 nucleotides are TGCGCCAGCAGCTTGATGGCAGCCCAAGAGACCCAGTACTTC. Amino acids: CASSLMAAQETQYF. The entire variable domain, with the rest obtained from reference TRBV5-1 and TRBJ2-5, is as follows: KAGVTQTPRYLIKTRGQQVTLSCSPISGHRSVSWYQQTPGQGLQFLFEYFSETQRNKGNFPGRFSGRQFSNSRSEMNVSTLELGDSALYLCASSLMAAQETQYFGPGTRLLVL.